The TCR beta chain described here comes from a study of cytomegalovirus exposure and HLA in healthy donors. The PCR employed 60 Vbeta primers together with 13 Jbeta primers. This table comes from immunoSEQ multiplex PCR, and its TCRdb copy is limited to in-frame clones, with some not included. The repertoire holds 55,000 to 80,000 clones, 82% seen once, with about 1.9% in the top ten. Germline CDR1 reads SGHTA; CDR2 reads FQGNSA. The CDR3 loop spans 16 amino acids. Germline trimming cut 5 bases from V and 4 bases from J; bases unmatched to any gene: 4. This clone appeared a single time. Sequenced material: PBMCs. The sequence came from a man aged 18 to 29 in good health and CMV-seronegative. This chain uses TRBV7-2 with TRBJ2-1; 14 bases line up with TRBD2. CDR3 region: CASSLTSGRGYNEQFF. As DNA, the CDR3 is TGTGCCAGCAGCCTGACTAGCGGGAGGGGGTACAATGAGCAGTTCTTC.